This T cell receptor (beta chain) came from a study of CXCR4 blockade with PD-1 therapy in pancreatic cancer (dated by TCRdb to 2018 to 2020). As for the study more broadly: The study analyzed resected pancreatic ductal adenocarcinoma using both multiplex immunohistochemistry and TCRbeta immunosequencing, alongside ex vivo slice culture that tested PD-1 and CXCR4 blockade. Two geographically distinct regions were TCR-sequenced from each of about 6 tumors to assess intratumoral heterogeneity.

Study-wide findings and limitations: Tumors had clonal expansion, with a mean productive clonality of about 0.13 compared with roughly 0.05 in healthy blood, yet clonality showed no correlation with survival. Only TCRbeta chains were sequenced, so true antigen-specificity overlap of convergent dominant clones remained unconfirmed pending paired alpha-beta single-cell sequencing. Amino acid clone frequency correlated strongly with the number of distinct nucleotide rearrangements encoding it, suggesting convergent selection by common tumor antigens.

The germline V and J ends show losses of 6 bases and 3 bases respectively, and no gene match explains 12 bases of the junction. The CDR3, from cysteine to phenylalanine, totals 17 residues. This entry keeps only the CDR3 DNA: 51 bases, framed from base 1. Based on the germline V gene, the CDR1 and CDR2 sequences are SNHLY and FYNNEI. This clone was counted only a few times. Its recognized antigen is unknown. No base-level quality is on record; no much larger clone is a single base apart. The archived tumor blocks came from patients who had not received neoadjuvant therapy before resection. In the preserved-tissue arm, the study used about 31 surgical resection samples taken from some 22 pancreatic ductal adenocarcinoma patients who had not previously been treated. DNA for the resection arm was extracted from ten 5-micron curls of FFPE tumor cut next to the multiplex immunohistochemistry slide. The immunoSEQ Assay at Adaptive Biotechnologies was used to immunosequence TCRbeta CDR3 regions from the extracted DNA. The study's processing was this. To measure the absolute abundance of each unique TCRbeta CDR3, the sequences were collapsed and filtered. Clonality was calculated as 1 minus Pielou's evenness, with only productive in-frame rearrangements included in the computation. Regional overlap was measured by following the top 100 nucleotide rearrangements across paired samples, and the Morisita index was used to compare paired samples with unrelated samples. The immunoSEQ Rearrangement Details tool was used to assess convergence of nucleotide rearrangements onto identical amino acid sequences. The table comes from immuneACCESS by way of TCRdb, which keeps in-frame sequences with V and J called. Part of the clones is missing from these tables; in studies checked, under half for an unresolved V gene and the rest for unknown reasons. V and J calls and clone size follow that table, whereas D and trimming were derived from the DNA. Across this sample there are about 8,100 clones, with roughly 50% seen only once. Around 7.2% of the sample belongs to the ten largest clones.

Sequenced material: tumor tissue. In this chain, TRBV2 is recombined with TRBJ2-3, with 10 bases matching TRBD2. The sequence came from a human donor with pancreatic ductal adenocarcinoma. CDR3 region: CASRDTLGTSVTDTQYF. The nucleotides read TGTGCCAGCAGGGACACCCTCGGGACTAGCGTTACAGATACGCAGTATTTT.